This TCR beta chain stems from a study of vaccination and CD4 T cells after COVID-19. Overall study context: Nasal swab PCR detected SARS-CoV-2 in convalescent patients; several had mild disease, one severe.

Treatment reported: roughly 10-day PBMC culture with coronavirus spike peptide pools or control peptides (ViraFEST assay). It was with about 9.5 IU/ml IL-2 and roughly 9.4 ug/ml peptide pools that 2.2 million or so PBMCs per well were cultured. This clonotype has a handful of counts. Its antigen remains unidentified. Sequence data for DNA of cultured CD4+ T cells were generated by the Oncomine TCR Beta short-read assay. TCRdb redid the calling of the PCR reads with MiXCR, one entry per CDR3 protein. The sample shows around 13,000 distinct CDR3 sequences, 60% to 80% of them seen only once. Study results and caveats: In convalescent patients, a median 86.3% of post-vaccine SARS-CoV-2-reactive clones appeared only after vaccination.

V shed 10 bases, J shed 6 bases, and the junction held 10 bases outside the gene matches. This CDR3 has 13 residues. Germline CDR1 ENHRY, CDR2 SYGVKD. The receptor comes from a human donor who had recovered from COVID-19. V gene TRBV10-3 combines with J gene TRBJ1-1; TRBD1 matches 8 bases. The material sequenced was CD4+ T cells from blood, cultured in vitro. The CDR3 loop is CATLQGGWAEAFF. In DNA, the CDR3 is TGTGCCACCCTACAGGGGGGCTGGGCTGAAGCTTTCTTT.